The next 12 T cell receptor beta chains were all read from a single sample in a study of T cell responses to AZD1222 COVID-19 vaccine. The data were produced by immunoSEQ multiplex PCR, yet TCRdb's version contains in-frame clones alone and is incomplete. The sample shows more than 95,000 clones, about 87% of them seen only once. The sample consisted of peripheral blood, taken on day 0 of AZD1222 vaccination. These TCRs come from an adult in good health.

The chain links TRBV19 to TRBJ2-5; a weak D match, TRBD2 (6 bases). Germline values: CDR1 LNHDA, CDR2 SQIVND (reference sequence). The germline V and J ends were trimmed by 5 bases and 2 bases, with 12 bases remaining between them. The CDR3 totals 14 residues. The CDR3 DNA sequence: TGTGCCAGTAGTTCCCGGGAGCCACAAGAGACCCAGTACTTC. Its translation is CASSSREPQETQYF.

The V call is TRBV20-1, the J call TRBJ1-1, with D unresolved. The germline V gene has CDR1 DFQATT and CDR2 SNEGSKA (reference sequence). This CDR3 comprises 11 residues. For the CDR3, the DNA is TGCAGAGTAAACCGAGGGACTGAAGCTTTCTTT. Protein product: CRVNRGTEAFF.

The chain has TRBV25-1 and TRBJ2-7, with D perhaps matching TRBD2 (6 bases). This CDR3 has 16 amino acids. CDR1 is MGHDK, CDR2 SYGVNS, per germline. Trimming removed 2 bases at V and 4 bases at J, with 18 bases between. CDR3 loop: CASSEEGRRHTYEQYF. CDR3 DNA: TGTGCCAGCAGTGAAGAAGGGAGGAGACACACATACGAGCAGTACTTC.

The chain carries TRBV28 and TRBJ1-2; no clear D. The V gene's germline CDR1 is MDHEN and CDR2 SYDVKM. The CDR3 covers 11 residues. V was cut by 11 bases and J by 5 bases, with 12 bases left in between. This CDR3 is CAAQDLYGYTF. CDR3 coding DNA: TGTGCCGCCCAAGACCTTTATGGCTACACCTTC.

DNA for the CDR3: TGCGCCAGCAGCCAGACAGGGAGAAGAGAACAGCCCCAGCATTTT. This sequence encodes CASSQTGRREQPQHF. The genes are TRBV10-1 and TRBJ1-5; 7 bases match TRBD1. The CDR3 has 15 residues. Germline lookup yields CDR1 WNHNN and CDR2 SYGVQD (reference sequence). The V and J ends lost 6 bases and 7 bases, in that order; junction bases with no gene match: 12.

The chain uses TRBV9 and TRBJ2-5; no clear D gene. The germline V and J ends were trimmed by 0 bases and 3 bases, with 6 bases remaining between them. The CDR3 has 13 amino acids. Germline assignment: CDR1 SGDLS and CDR2 YYNGEE. CDR3 DNA sequence: TGTGCCAGCAGCGTAGGGGATAAAGAGACCCAGTACTTC. Translating it yields CASSVGDKETQYF.

This chain links TRBV7-2 with TRBJ1-2, with D possibly matching TRBD1 (6 bases). This CDR3 has 14 amino acids. The V end was cut by 4 bases, the J end by 8 bases, with 17 bases between. Germline CDR1 reads SGHTA; CDR2 reads FQGNSA. CDR3 DNA sequence: TGTGCCAGCAGCTCTAGGGGGAGCCTGTCGGGCTACACCTTC. Residues: CASSSRGSLSGYTF.

For this clone: A junction boundary mismatches the germline segment, possibly from a read error. The V gene is TRBV5-1, the J gene TRBJ2-3; 7 nucleotides match TRBD1. CDR1 is SGHRS and CDR2 is YFSETQ in the germline V gene. The CDR3 is 12 amino acids. The CDR3: CASSYGTATQYF. The DNA of the CDR3 is TGCGCCAGCAGCTACGGGACAGCTACGCAGTATTTT.

The chain links TRBV28 to TRBJ2-2, with D perhaps TRBD2 (6 bases). The CDR3 has 14 residues. Germline V gene lookup returns CDR1 MDHEN and CDR2 SYDVKM. V lost 8 bases and J 3 bases, leaving 13 bases between the germline ends. This CDR3 is CASRSGGYTGELFF. Written as DNA, the CDR3 is TGTGCCAGCCGCTCCGGAGGGTACACCGGGGAGCTGTTTTTT.

This clone was observed a single time. The chain combines TRBV18 with TRBJ2-2; D uncertain. V lost 10 bases and J lost 4, with 16 bases in between. This CDR3 is built from 14 residues. CDR1 is KGHSH and CDR2 is LQKENI in the germline V gene. This CDR3 is CATPTASGTGELFF. CDR3 nucleotides: TGTGCCACCCCTACGGCTTCCGGCACCGGGGAGCTGTTTTTT.

The chain employs TRBV27 and TRBJ1-4; tentatively, D is TRBD1 (6 bases). V lost 0 bases, J lost 7 bases, and 12 bases lay in between. CDR3 length: 15 amino acids. Germline CDR1 reads MNHEY; CDR2 reads SMNVEV (reference sequence). Here the CDR3 DNA reads TGTGCCAGCAGTTTATCAACGGGGGCCAGTGAAAAACTGTTTTTT. The encoded protein is CASSLSTGASEKLFF.

The J gene is TRBJ1-1, the V gene TRBV12-3 or TRBV12-4; D uncertain. The CDR3 is made up of 11 amino acids. V was clipped by 1 base and J by 8 bases, with 5 bases between them. The CDR3 DNA follows: TGTGCCAGCAGTTTAGGGGGAGAAGCTTTCTTT. The encoded protein is CASSLGGEAFF.